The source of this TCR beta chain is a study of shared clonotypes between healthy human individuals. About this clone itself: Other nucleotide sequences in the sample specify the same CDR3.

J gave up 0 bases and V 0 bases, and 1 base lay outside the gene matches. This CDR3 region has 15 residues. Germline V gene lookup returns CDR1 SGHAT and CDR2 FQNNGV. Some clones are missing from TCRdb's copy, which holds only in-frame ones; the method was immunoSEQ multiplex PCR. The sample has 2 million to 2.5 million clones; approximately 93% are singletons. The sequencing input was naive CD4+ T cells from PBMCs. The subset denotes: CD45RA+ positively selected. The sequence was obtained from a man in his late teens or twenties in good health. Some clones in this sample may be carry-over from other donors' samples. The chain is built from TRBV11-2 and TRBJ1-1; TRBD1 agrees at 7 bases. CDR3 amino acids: CASSLEGGMNTEAFF. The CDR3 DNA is TGTGCCAGCAGCTTAGAAGGGGGCATGAACACTGAAGCTTTCTTT.